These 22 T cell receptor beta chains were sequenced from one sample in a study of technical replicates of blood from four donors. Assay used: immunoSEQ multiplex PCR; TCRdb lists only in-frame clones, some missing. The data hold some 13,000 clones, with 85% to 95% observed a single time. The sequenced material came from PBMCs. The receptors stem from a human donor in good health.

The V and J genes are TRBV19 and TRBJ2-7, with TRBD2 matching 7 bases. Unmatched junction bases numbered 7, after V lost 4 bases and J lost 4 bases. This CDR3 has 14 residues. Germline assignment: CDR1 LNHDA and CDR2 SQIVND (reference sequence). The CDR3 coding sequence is TGTGCCAGTAGTACCTCGGGAGGAGTATACGAGCAGTACTTC. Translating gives CASSTSGGVYEQYF.

CDR3 bases: TGTGCCAGCAGCTTGTACGGCGGGACCTACGAGCAGTACTTC. Protein: CASSLYGGTYEQYF. This sequence joins TRBV7-2 and TRBJ2-7, with D possibly being TRBD2 (6 bases). CDR1 is SGHTA and CDR2 is FQGNSA in the germline V gene. Trimming took off 3 bases at V and 2 bases at J, with 11 bases between the two ends. This CDR3 contains 14 residues.

CDR3 coding DNA: TGTGCCAGCAGCCCTTGGCCAGGCCACTACGAGCAGTACTTC. Protein product: CASSPWPGHYEQYF. The chain joins TRBV7-3 to TRBJ2-7; no definite D call. The V gene lost 5 bases and the J gene lost 3 bases, with 14 bases spanning the gap. The CDR3 consists of 14 residues. Germline V CDR1 and CDR2: SGHTA, FQGTGA.

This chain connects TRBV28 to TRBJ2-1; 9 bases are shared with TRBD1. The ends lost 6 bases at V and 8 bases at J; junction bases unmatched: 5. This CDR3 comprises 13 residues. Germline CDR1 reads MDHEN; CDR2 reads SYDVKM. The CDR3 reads CASSPGQGDEQFF. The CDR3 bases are TGTGCCAGCAGCCCGGGACAGGGTGATGAGCAGTTCTTC. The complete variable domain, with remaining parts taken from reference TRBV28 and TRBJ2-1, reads DVKVTQSSRYLVKRTGEKVFLECVQDMDHENMFWYRQDPGLGLRLIYFSYDVKMKEKGDIPEGYSVSREKKERFSLILESASTNQTSMYLCASSPGQGDEQFFGPGTRLTVL.

DNA of the CDR3: TGTGCCAGCTCCCCAGGGGGGGGAGAGACCCAGTACTTC. The encoded protein is CASSPGGGETQYF. The chain couples TRBV18 to TRBJ2-5; D assignment may be TRBD1 or TRBD2 (7 bases each). The germline CDR1 and CDR2 sequences are KGHSH and LQKENI. The V gene lost 6 bases and the J gene lost 4 bases, with 12 bases spanning the gap. This CDR3 has 13 residues. Based on the CDR3 plus reference TRBV18 and TRBJ2-5, the full variable domain is NAGVMQNPRHLVRRRGQEARLRCSPMKGHSHVYWYRQLPEEGLKFMVYLQKENIIDESGMPKERFSAEFPKEGPSILRIQQVVRGDSAAYFCASSPGGGETQYFGPGTRLLVL.

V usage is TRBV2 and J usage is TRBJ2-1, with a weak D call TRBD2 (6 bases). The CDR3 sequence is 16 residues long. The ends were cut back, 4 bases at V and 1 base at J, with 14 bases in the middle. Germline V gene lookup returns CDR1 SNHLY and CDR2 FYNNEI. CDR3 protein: CASSVIDGSSYNEQFF. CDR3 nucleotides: TGTGCCAGCAGTGTAATTGACGGGAGTTCCTACAATGAGCAGTTCTTC.

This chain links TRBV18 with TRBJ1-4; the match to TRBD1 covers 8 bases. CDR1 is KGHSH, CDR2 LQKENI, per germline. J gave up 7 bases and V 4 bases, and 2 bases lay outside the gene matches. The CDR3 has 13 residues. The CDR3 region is CASSLDRAEKLFF. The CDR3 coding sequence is TGTGCCAGCTCACTGGACAGGGCTGAAAAACTGTTTTTT.

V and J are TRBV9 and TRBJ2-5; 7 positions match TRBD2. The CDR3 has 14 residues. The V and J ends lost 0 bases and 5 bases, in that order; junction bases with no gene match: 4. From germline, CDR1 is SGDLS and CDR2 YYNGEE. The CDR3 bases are TGTGCCAGCAGCGTAGGCCTAGCGGAGGAGACCCAGTACTTC. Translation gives CASSVGLAEETQYF.

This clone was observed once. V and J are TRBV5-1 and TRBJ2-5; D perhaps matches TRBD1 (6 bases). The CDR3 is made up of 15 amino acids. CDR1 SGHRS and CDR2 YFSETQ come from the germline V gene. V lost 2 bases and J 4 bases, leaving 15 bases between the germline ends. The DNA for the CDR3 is TGCGCCAGCAGCTTAACCAGGGGCGGTGGAGAGACCCAGTACTTC. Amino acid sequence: CASSLTRGGGETQYF.

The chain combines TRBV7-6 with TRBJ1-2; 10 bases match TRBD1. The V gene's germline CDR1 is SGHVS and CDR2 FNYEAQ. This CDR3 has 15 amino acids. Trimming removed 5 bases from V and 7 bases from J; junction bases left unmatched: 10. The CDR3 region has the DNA TGTGCCAGCAGCCCATCGAGGGACAGGGGTTCTGGCTACACCTTC. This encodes CASSPSRDRGSGYTF.

CDR3 residues: CASSLSFETNYGYTF. The CDR3 DNA follows: TGTGCCAGCAGTTTATCGTTTGAGACAAACTATGGCTACACCTTC. The rearrangement uses TRBV27 and TRBJ1-2, with unresolved D. V was shortened by 0 bases and J by 2 bases, with 10 bases between the two germline ends. Per germline, CDR1 MNHEY and CDR2 SMNVEV (reference sequence). CDR3 length: 15 amino acids.

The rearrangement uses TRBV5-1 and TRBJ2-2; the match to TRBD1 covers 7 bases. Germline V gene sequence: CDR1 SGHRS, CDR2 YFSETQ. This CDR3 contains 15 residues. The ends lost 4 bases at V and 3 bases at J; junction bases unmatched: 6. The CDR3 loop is CASSPGQSYTGELFF. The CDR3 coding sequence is TGCGCCAGCAGCCCGGGACAGAGCTACACCGGGGAGCTGTTTTTT. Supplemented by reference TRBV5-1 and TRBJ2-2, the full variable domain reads KAGVTQTPRYLIKTRGQQVTLSCSPISGHRSVSWYQQTPGQGLQFLFEYFSETQRNKGNFPGRFSGRQFSNSRSEMNVSTLELGDSALYLCASSPGQSYTGELFFGEGSRLTVL.

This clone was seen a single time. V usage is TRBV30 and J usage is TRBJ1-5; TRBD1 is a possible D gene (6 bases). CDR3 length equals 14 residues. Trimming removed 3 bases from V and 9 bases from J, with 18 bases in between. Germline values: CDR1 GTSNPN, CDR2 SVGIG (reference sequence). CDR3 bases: TGTGCCTGGAGCACCTCTGTGGGGGCAGGGCCCCAGCATTTT. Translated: CAWSTSVGAGPQHF. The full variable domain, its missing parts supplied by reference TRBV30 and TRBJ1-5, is SQTIHQWPATLVQPVGSPLSLECTVEGTSNPNLYWYRQAAGRGLQLLFYSVGIGQISSEVPQNLSASRPQDRQFILSSKKLLLSDSGFYLCAWSTSVGAGPQHFGDGTRLSIL.

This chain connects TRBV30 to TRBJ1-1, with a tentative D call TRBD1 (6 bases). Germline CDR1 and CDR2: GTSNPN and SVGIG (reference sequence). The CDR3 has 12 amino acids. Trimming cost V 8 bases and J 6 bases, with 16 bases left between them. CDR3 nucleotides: TGTGCCGGCACAGGGAAGCGCGCTGAAGCTTTCTTT. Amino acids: CAGTGKRAEAFF.

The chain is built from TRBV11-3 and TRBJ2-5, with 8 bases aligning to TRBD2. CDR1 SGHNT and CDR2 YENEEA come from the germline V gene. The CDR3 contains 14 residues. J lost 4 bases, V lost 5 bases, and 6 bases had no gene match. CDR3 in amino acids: CASSRGGQGETQYF. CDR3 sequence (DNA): TGTGCCAGCAGCCGCGGGGGGCAGGGAGAGACCCAGTACTTC.

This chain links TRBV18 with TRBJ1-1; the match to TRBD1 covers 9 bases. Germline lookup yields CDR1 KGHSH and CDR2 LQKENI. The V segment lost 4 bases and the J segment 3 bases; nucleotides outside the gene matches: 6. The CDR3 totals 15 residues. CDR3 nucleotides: TGTGCCAGCTCACTCACAGGGGGCTCGGACACTGAAGCTTTCTTT. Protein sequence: CASSLTGGSDTEAFF.

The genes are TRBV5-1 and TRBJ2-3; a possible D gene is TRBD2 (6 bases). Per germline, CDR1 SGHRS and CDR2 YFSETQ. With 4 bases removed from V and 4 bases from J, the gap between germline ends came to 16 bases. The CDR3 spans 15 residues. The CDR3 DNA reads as TGCGCCAGCAGCGCGTCGGGAGCGATGTCAGATACGCAGTATTTT. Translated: CASSASGAMSDTQYF.

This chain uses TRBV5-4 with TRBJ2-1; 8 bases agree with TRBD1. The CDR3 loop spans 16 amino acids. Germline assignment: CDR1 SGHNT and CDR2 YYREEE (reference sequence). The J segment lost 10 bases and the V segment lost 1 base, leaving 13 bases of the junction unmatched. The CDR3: CASSLPGTGPSREQFF. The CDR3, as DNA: TGTGCCAGCAGCTTGCCGGGGACAGGCCCTTCGAGGGAGCAGTTCTTC. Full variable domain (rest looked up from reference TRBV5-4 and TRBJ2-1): ETGVTQSPTHLIKTRGQQVTLRCSSQSGHNTVSWYQQALGQGPQFIFQYYREEENGRGNFPPRFSGLQFPNYSSELNVNALELDDSALYLCASSLPGTGPSREQFFGPGTRLTVL.

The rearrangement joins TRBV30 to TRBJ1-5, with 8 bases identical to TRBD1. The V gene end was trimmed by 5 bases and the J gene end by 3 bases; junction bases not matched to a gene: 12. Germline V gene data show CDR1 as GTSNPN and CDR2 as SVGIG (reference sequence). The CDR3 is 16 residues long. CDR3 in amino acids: CAWPTRDRQDNQPQHF. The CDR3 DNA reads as TGTGCCTGGCCGACCAGGGACAGGCAGGACAATCAGCCCCAGCATTTT.

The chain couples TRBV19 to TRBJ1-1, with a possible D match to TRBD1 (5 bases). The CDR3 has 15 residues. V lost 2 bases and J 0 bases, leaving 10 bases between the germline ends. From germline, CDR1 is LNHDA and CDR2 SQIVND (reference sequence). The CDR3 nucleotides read TGTGCCAGTAGTATACAGGAGGGGATGAACACTGAAGCTTTCTTT. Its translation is CASSIQEGMNTEAFF.

DNA of the CDR3: TGTGCCATCAGGGGGACTAGTCCTGAGCAGTTCTTC. Translation: CAIRGTSPEQFF. This chain uses TRBV10-3 with TRBJ2-1; 8 positions agree with TRBD2. The V gene end was trimmed by 6 bases and the J gene end by 9 bases; junction bases not matched to a gene: 4. Germline CDR1 ENHRY, CDR2 SYGVKD. The CDR3 consists of 12 residues.

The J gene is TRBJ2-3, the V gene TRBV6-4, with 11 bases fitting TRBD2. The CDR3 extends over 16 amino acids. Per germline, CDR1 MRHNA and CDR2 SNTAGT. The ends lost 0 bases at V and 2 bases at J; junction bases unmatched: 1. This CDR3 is CASSDSSGRATDTQYF. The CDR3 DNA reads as TGTGCCAGCAGTGACTCTAGCGGGAGGGCCACAGATACGCAGTATTTT.